A single sample is the source of the 9 T cell receptor beta chains below, sequenced in a study of cytomegalovirus exposure and HLA in healthy donors. TCRdb's copy holds only in-frame clones and misses some; the assay was immunoSEQ multiplex PCR. The profile covers tens of thousands of clones, with 80% to 95% appearing a single time and 2.5% to 4% taken by the ten largest. Sequenced material: PBMCs. The receptors derive from a man between 18 and 29 years old in good health and CMV-seronegative.

The DNA of the CDR3 is TGTGCCAGCAGTTACTACACTGGCGTGGGCCCGAATACGCAGTATTTT. It codes for CASSYYTGVGPNTQYF. This chain connects TRBV6-5 to TRBJ2-3, with unresolved D. From germline, CDR1 is MNHEY and CDR2 SVGAGI. The CDR3 extends over 16 amino acids. Deletions cut 1 base from V and 7 bases from J, with 18 bases between.

This chain uses TRBV6-6 with TRBJ1-2, with TRBD1 matching over 8 bases. Germline CDR1 MNHNY, CDR2 SVGAGI (reference sequence). This CDR3 is 15 amino acids long. J lost 4 bases, V lost 0 bases, and 4 bases had no gene match. The CDR3, as DNA: TGTGCCAGCAGTTACTCGTCAGGGGGCGTCTATGGCTACACCTTC. Translated, it gives CASSYSSGGVYGYTF.

V and J are TRBV10-2 and TRBJ2-4; D unresolved. V was trimmed by 3 bases and J by 0 bases, leaving 6 bases between them. The CDR3 length is 14 residues. Germline lookup yields CDR1 WSHSY and CDR2 SAAADI. The chain's CDR3 is CASSDRLAKNIQYF. CDR3 sequence (DNA): TGCGCCAGCAGTGACAGACTAGCCAAAAACATTCAGTACTTC.

V is TRBV30 and J is TRBJ2-1; 8 bases are shared with TRBD2. The CDR3 runs 15 residues. In germline, CDR1 is GTSNPN, CDR2 SVGIG (reference sequence). V lost 1 base, J lost 2 bases, and 4 bases stayed unmatched. CDR3 sequence: CAWSETSGPYNEQFF. The CDR3 coding sequence is TGTGCCTGGAGTGAAACTAGCGGCCCCTACAATGAGCAGTTCTTC.

The rearrangement uses TRBV10-1 and TRBJ1-5; maybe TRBD1 (6 bases). V was trimmed by 6 bases and J by 5 bases, leaving 14 bases between them. The CDR3 contains 14 residues. Germline V gene sequence: CDR1 WNHNN, CDR2 SYGVQD (reference sequence). For the CDR3, the DNA is TGCGCCAGCAGAGGGCAGGGGATGGATCAGCCCCAGCATTTT. Translating it yields CASRGQGMDQPQHF.

CDR3: CASNPGQGSSYNEQFF. DNA of the CDR3: TGTGCCAGCAACCCGGGACAGGGGAGCTCCTACAATGAGCAGTTCTTC. This rearrangement joins TRBV9 to TRBJ2-1; 10 nucleotides match TRBD1. V shed 6 bases, J shed 0 bases, and the junction held 6 bases outside the gene matches. Germline V CDR1 and CDR2: SGDLS, YYNGEE. The CDR3 loop spans 16 amino acids.

The chain recombines TRBV11-3 with TRBJ2-5; 8 bases agree with TRBD1. The germline gives CDR1 SGHNT, CDR2 YENEEA. The J segment lost 5 bases and the V segment lost 4 bases, leaving 9 bases of the junction unmatched. The CDR3 has 15 residues. The CDR3 nucleotides are TGTGCCAGCAGCTCTCGGACAGGGTTGGGGGAGACCCAGTACTTC. Its translation is CASSSRTGLGETQYF.

The V and J genes are TRBV5-1 and TRBJ1-1, with D possibly TRBD1 on 6 matching bases. This CDR3 is 13 amino acids long. V was shortened by 5 bases and J by 4 bases, with 12 bases between the two germline ends. Germline CDR1 is SGHRS and CDR2 is YFSETQ. The CDR3 DNA reads TGCGCCAGCAGAATCGGGGGGCCCACTGAAGCTTTCTTT. This gives the protein CASRIGGPTEAFF.

The V gene is TRBV30, the J gene TRBJ2-7, with D unresolved. The CDR3 runs to 15 residues. The germline V gene has CDR1 GTSNPN and CDR2 SVGIG (reference sequence). Trimming removed 0 bases from V and 2 bases from J, with 14 bases in between. The CDR3 reads CAWSVQMGPAYEQYF. CDR3 nucleotide sequence: TGTGCCTGGAGTGTACAGATGGGCCCAGCCTACGAGCAGTACTTC.